Below are 27 T cell receptor beta chains sequenced from a single sample in a study of graft-versus-host responses after intestinal transplantation. Assay used: immunoSEQ multiplex PCR; TCRdb lists only in-frame clones, some missing. The data hold 90,000 to 120,000 clones, with about 88% observed a single time. These receptors are not linked to any known antigen. The specimen comprised unstimulated CD4+ T cells sorted from spleen or lymph node cells, sampled before intestinal transplant. These receptors were obtained from a human donor who received an intestinal transplant.

The chain joins TRBV5-1 to TRBJ2-5, with 12 bases that match TRBD2. Germline loops: CDR1 SGHRS, CDR2 YFSETQ. J lost 2 bases, V lost 0 bases, and 5 bases had no gene match. The CDR3 spans 17 residues. This CDR3 is CASSLGGLAGIQETQYF. CDR3 DNA sequence: TGCGCCAGCAGCTTGGGAGGACTAGCGGGAATTCAAGAGACCCAGTACTTC.

The chain employs TRBV6-1 and TRBJ2-2; weak D call: TRBD1 (6 bases). This CDR3 spans 16 amino acids. In germline, CDR1 is MNHNS, CDR2 SASEGT. The V and J ends lost 3 bases and 2 bases respectively, with 13 bases between them. The CDR3 here is CASSEIGRGNTGELFF. In DNA, the CDR3 is TGTGCCAGCAGTGAGATAGGCAGGGGAAACACCGGGGAGCTGTTTTTT.

The V and J genes are TRBV7-9 and TRBJ1-2; D possibly corresponds to TRBD1 (6 bases). Trimming removed 1 base at V and 4 bases at J, with 13 bases between. In germline, CDR1 is SEHNR, CDR2 FQNEAQ (reference sequence). This CDR3 is 15 amino acids long. This CDR3 reads CASSLVGGAVYGYTF. In DNA, the CDR3 is TGTGCCAGCAGCTTAGTTGGGGGGGCTGTCTATGGCTACACCTTC. The whole variable domain, filled in from reference TRBV7-9 and TRBJ1-2, reads DTGVSQNPRHKITKRGQNVTFRCDPISEHNRLYWYRQTLGQGPEFLTYFQNEAQLEKSRLLSDRFSAERPKGSFSTLEIQRTEQGDSAMYLCASSLVGGAVYGYTFGSGTRLTVV.

The chain recombines TRBV30 with TRBJ1-5; D is unresolved. This CDR3 contains 14 residues. Trimming removed 2 bases at V and 3 bases at J, with 11 bases between. Germline values: CDR1 GTSNPN, CDR2 SVGIG (reference sequence). Written as DNA, the CDR3 is TGTGCCTGGAGTTTAAGGCTTTCCAATCAGCCCCAGCATTTT. This sequence encodes CAWSLRLSNQPQHF.

V gene TRBV28 combines with J gene TRBJ1-2, with D possibly being TRBD1 (6 bases). The germline V and J ends were trimmed by 6 bases and 2 bases, with 19 bases remaining between them. In germline, CDR1 is MDHEN, CDR2 SYDVKM. The CDR3 covers 16 residues. CDR3 in amino acids: CASRGAQAPSNYGYTF. Written as DNA, the CDR3 is TGTGCCAGCAGGGGGGCTCAGGCTCCATCCAACTATGGCTACACCTTC.

The gene calls are TRBV6-1 and TRBJ2-3; the match to TRBD1 covers 7 bases. CDR1 and CDR2 (germline): MNHNS, SASEGT. The CDR3 runs to 15 residues. Germline trimming cut 3 bases from V and 5 bases from J; bases unmatched to any gene: 8. The CDR3 DNA is TGTGCCAGCAGTGATTCGGCAGGGGGAATAGATACGCAGTATTTT. Protein sequence: CASSDSAGGIDTQYF.

CDR3 in amino acids: CASKEGLAGVEQYF. CDR3 DNA sequence: TGTGCCAGCAAGGAAGGACTAGCGGGGGTCGAGCAGTACTTC. This chain links TRBV2 with TRBJ2-7; TRBD2 matches at 13 bases. Germline V gene sequence: CDR1 SNHLY, CDR2 FYNNEI. This CDR3 has 14 residues. V trimming: 7 bases; J trimming: 6 bases; junction bases outside the gene matches: 6.

Worth noting for this clone: The sample carries other DNA sequences with the same CDR3. J is TRBJ1-2 and V is TRBV4-2; 8 positions agree with TRBD1. CDR1 LGHNA and CDR2 YNFKEQ come from the germline V gene. V dropped 1 base and J dropped 4; count of bases not matched to a gene: 8. The CDR3 extends over 16 amino acids. Written as DNA, the CDR3 is TGTGCCAGCAGCCAAGGGGACAGGCAGGCTCTCTATGGCTACACCTTC. Encoded protein: CASSQGDRQALYGYTF.

The rearrangement uses TRBV6-4 and TRBJ1-6; no clear D. Trimming removed 6 bases at V and 4 bases at J, with 13 bases between. Looked up from germline, CDR1 is MRHNA and CDR2 is SNTAGT. The CDR3 is 15 residues long. The CDR3 DNA follows: TGTGCCAGCAGGCGGACGGGTTTTTATAATTCACCCCTCCACTTT. It specifies CASRRTGFYNSPLHF.

The V gene is TRBV27, the J gene TRBJ2-1; D perhaps matches TRBD2 (7 bases). The CDR3 covers 13 residues. Trimming took 4 bases from V and 10 from J, leaving 14 bases between them. Germline CDR1 MNHEY, CDR2 SMNVEV (reference sequence). The CDR3, as DNA: TGTGCCAGCAGTTCACAGGGAGGGGGGGAGCAGTTCTTC. It codes for CASSSQGGGEQFF.

This rearrangement joins TRBV6-1 to TRBJ1-5; TRBD1 is a possible D gene (5 bases). V was shortened by 5 bases and J by 7 bases, with 12 bases between the two germline ends. This CDR3 is built from 13 residues. The germline V gene encodes CDR1 MNHNS and CDR2 SASEGT. This CDR3 is CASSRDSGQPQHF. In DNA, the CDR3 is TGTGCCAGCAGTCGCGACAGCGGGCAGCCCCAGCATTTT.

The rearrangement joins TRBV28 to TRBJ1-1; D is uncertain. The CDR3 extends over 11 amino acids. V lost 2 bases to trimming and J lost 11 bases, with 9 bases between them. The germline CDR1 and CDR2 sequences are MDHEN and SYDVKM. The CDR3 DNA follows: TGTGCCAGCAGTTTAAGCTTGGTGGCTTTCTTT. Translation: CASSLSLVAFF.

This clone appeared once. This rearrangement joins TRBV5-1 to TRBJ2-5; weak D call: TRBD2 (6 bases). CDR1 SGHRS and CDR2 YFSETQ come from the germline V gene. Trimming left V 3 bases short and J 5 bases short, with 17 bases between. The CDR3 covers 15 residues. This chain's CDR3 is CASSSPEGPWETQYF. The DNA for the CDR3 is TGCGCCAGCAGCTCGCCGGAGGGGCCGTGGGAGACCCAGTACTTC.

This chain joins TRBV9 and TRBJ2-7; D is perhaps TRBD1 or TRBD2 (6 bases each). The germline CDR1 and CDR2 sequences are SGDLS and YYNGEE. The CDR3 is made up of 13 amino acids. The V and J ends lost 4 bases and 3 bases respectively, with 11 bases between them. The CDR3 DNA sequence: TGTGCCAGCAGCAAGGGGGGAAACTACGAGCAGTACTTC. This encodes CASSKGGNYEQYF.

The V gene is TRBV11-2, the J gene TRBJ2-2; D unresolved. There are 17 residues in the CDR3. V was clipped by 0 bases and J by 3 bases, with 14 bases between them. Per germline, CDR1 SGHAT and CDR2 FQNNGV. The CDR3 here is CASSLERSWLDTGELFF. The CDR3 bases are TGTGCCAGCAGCTTAGAGAGATCTTGGCTAGACACCGGGGAGCTGTTTTTT.

V and J are TRBV10-2 and TRBJ2-1, with TRBD2 matching 13 bases. Germline loops: CDR1 WSHSY, CDR2 SAAADI. Trimming at V came to 6 bases and at J to 9 bases, leaving 8 bases not matched to a gene. This CDR3 has 15 amino acids. CDR3 in amino acids: CASRELAGGKGEQFF. In DNA form, the CDR3 reads TGCGCCAGCAGAGAACTAGCGGGGGGGAAGGGTGAGCAGTTCTTC.

The rearrangement uses TRBV25-1 and TRBJ2-5, with unresolved D. The V end was cut by 3 bases, the J end by 1 base, with 12 bases between. The CDR3 is 15 amino acids. Germline V CDR1 and CDR2: MGHDK, SYGVNS. CDR3 loop: CASSDRASSQETQYF. DNA of the CDR3: TGTGCCAGCAGTGACCGCGCGAGCAGCCAAGAGACCCAGTACTTC.

The chain has TRBV2 and TRBJ2-2, with 7 positions matching TRBD2. The length of the CDR3 is 15 residues. Germline V gene sequence: CDR1 SNHLY, CDR2 FYNNEI. Germline trimming cut 8 bases from V and 4 bases from J; bases unmatched to any gene: 10. This CDR3 is CASAPIAGVTGELFF. DNA for the CDR3: TGTGCCAGCGCGCCGATAGCGGGCGTCACCGGGGAGCTGTTTTTT.

The J gene is TRBJ2-1, the V gene TRBV7-3, with 10 bases matching TRBD2. Per the germline V gene, CDR1 is SGHTA and CDR2 is FQGTGA. V dropped 4 bases and J dropped 1; count of bases not matched to a gene: 4. The CDR3 sequence is 16 residues long. The CDR3: CASSSAAGGSYNEQFF. The DNA for the CDR3 is TGTGCCAGCAGCTCTGCAGCGGGAGGGTCCTACAATGAGCAGTTCTTC.

The chain carries TRBV29-1 and TRBJ1-2; D not resolved. This CDR3 is built from 8 residues. V dropped 6 bases and J dropped 7 bases, with 3 bases sitting between them. Germline V CDR1 and CDR2: SQVTM, ANQGSEA. CDR3 loop: CSVGGYTF. The CDR3 region has the DNA TGCAGCGTAGGTGGCTACACCTTC.

This chain joins TRBV7-9 and TRBJ2-6; possible D gene TRBD1, 6 bases. Between the trimmed V and J ends, which lost 3 bases and 0 bases, there was a span of 9 bases. Looked up from germline, CDR1 is SEHNR and CDR2 is FQNEAQ (reference sequence). CDR3 size: 16 residues. CDR3 nucleotides: TGTGCCAGCAGCTTGGGGACAAACTCTGGGGCCAACGTCCTGACTTTC. It is translated as CASSLGTNSGANVLTF.

This chain joins TRBV25-1 and TRBJ2-7, with a tentative D call TRBD2 (6 bases). Deletions cut 10 bases from V and 0 bases from J, with 13 bases between. This CDR3 comprises 13 residues. CDR1 is MGHDK, CDR2 SYGVNS, per germline. The CDR3 coding sequence is TGTGCCACACGACTAGGAAGCTCCTACGAGCAGTACTTC. Protein product: CATRLGSSYEQYF.

This clone was found a few times. The V and J genes are TRBV19 and TRBJ2-7; possibly TRBD2 for D (6 bases). The V gene lost 5 bases and the J gene lost 2 bases, with 13 bases spanning the gap. The CDR3 contains 14 residues. The germline gives CDR1 LNHDA, CDR2 SQIVND (reference sequence). This CDR3 reads CASSPMEGPYEQYF. The DNA of the CDR3 is TGTGCCAGTAGTCCCATGGAGGGCCCCTACGAGCAGTACTTC.

The genes are TRBV11-2 and TRBJ2-7; 12 nucleotides line up with TRBD1. Germline values: CDR1 SGHAT, CDR2 FQNNGV. The CDR3 has 15 residues. The J segment lost 6 bases and the V segment lost 3 bases, leaving 6 bases of the junction unmatched. The DNA of the CDR3 is TGTGCCAGCAGCTTCACCGGGACAGGGGGCGGCGAGCAGTACTTC. It is translated as CASSFTGTGGGEQYF.

V and J are TRBV7-2 and TRBJ1-4; the D gene is possibly TRBD1 (6 bases). Trimming cost V 1 base and J 10 bases, with 16 bases left between them. The CDR3 is 15 residues long. From germline, CDR1 is SGHTA and CDR2 FQGNSA. CDR3 protein: CASSLDGGRRGKLFF. DNA of the CDR3: TGTGCCAGCAGCTTAGATGGGGGCAGGCGGGGAAAACTGTTTTTT.

CDR3 coding DNA: TGCGCCAGCAGCTTGGTAGGGGCGGGAGGGCCAGAGACCCAGTACTTC. Amino acids: CASSLVGAGGPETQYF. The chain uses TRBV5-1 and TRBJ2-5; 9 bases fit TRBD2. V dropped 0 bases and J dropped 4; count of bases not matched to a gene: 7. Germline CDR1 SGHRS, CDR2 YFSETQ. This CDR3 is built from 16 residues.

The chain employs TRBV5-1 and TRBJ2-3, with D possibly being TRBD1 (6 bases). Trimming cost V 0 bases and J 2 bases, with 7 bases left between them. CDR3 length: 14 residues. Germline CDR1 and CDR2: SGHRS and YFSETQ. The CDR3 spells CASSLDRATDTQYF. CDR3 bases: TGCGCCAGCAGCTTGGACAGGGCCACAGATACGCAGTATTTT.